This T cell receptor beta chain was sequenced during a study of T cell repertoires in cytomegalovirus infection. The overall study: CMV infection and matching HLA type were both indicated by public TCR beta signatures. Study-wide points: Predominance within the ex vivo response was attributable to HLA-C-restricted CMV-specific TCR beta clonotypes. Identification of carriers of CMV plus the relevant HLA was performed using cumulative public TCR beta family frequency.

The sample holds many counts of this clonotype. Antigen specificity is unknown. TCRdb re-called the reads through MiXCR, storing one row per CDR3 protein. The table shows roughly 280,000 distinct CDR3 sequences, with roughly 9% occurring only once. Looked up from germline, CDR1 is SGHVS and CDR2 is FNYEAQ. V lost 0 bases, J lost 0 bases, and 17 bases lay in between. The CDR3 is 18 residues long. The specimen sequenced was PBMCs. The rearrangement uses TRBV7-6 and TRBJ2-5; D may be TRBD1 or TRBD2 (6 bases each). The clonotype originates from a human donor in good health (CMV status not recorded). Some clones in this sample may be carry-over from other donors' samples. The CDR3 loop reads CASSLAGTGGYDQETQYF. Written as DNA, the CDR3 is TGTGCCAGCAGCTTAGCCGGGACTGGGGGCTACGACCAAGAGACCCAGTACTTC.